Following are 19 T cell receptor beta chains from one sample sequenced in a study of OX40 agonist ivuxolimab in advanced cancers. Clones were sequenced by immunoSEQ multiplex PCR, and TCRdb holds only the in-frame ones, with some missing. The sample has 55,000 to 80,000 clones, about 85% seen once. The sequenced sample was CD4+ or CD8+ T cells sorted from blood, obtained in a trial of the OX40 agonist ivuxolimab. The receptors stem from an adult with an advanced solid tumor such as melanoma, head and neck, liver or kidney cancer.

The J gene is TRBJ2-5, the V gene TRBV5-8, with 9 positions matching TRBD2. J was trimmed by 5 bases and V by 4 bases; bases with no gene match: 9. Germline values: CDR1 SGHTS, CDR2 YDEGEE. The CDR3 has 15 amino acids. The CDR3, as DNA: TGTGCCAGCAGCGCTTCTAGCGGGAATCGCGAGACCCAGTACTTC. Its translation: CASSASSGNRETQYF.

The chain combines TRBV5-1 with TRBJ1-1; the D gene is possibly TRBD1 (5 bases). CDR1 is SGHRS and CDR2 is YFSETQ in the germline V gene. Trimming pared 4 bases from V and 3 bases from J, leaving 10 bases between. CDR3 length: 13 amino acids. The DNA of the CDR3 is TGCGCCAGCAGCATGACAGTTGACACTGAAGCTTTCTTT. Translating gives CASSMTVDTEAFF.

The chain has TRBV7-9 and TRBJ2-3; weak D call: TRBD1 (6 bases). The CDR3 is 15 amino acids. V lost 11 bases, J lost 1 base, and 19 bases lay in between. Germline V gene lookup returns CDR1 SEHNR and CDR2 FQNEAQ (reference sequence). CDR3 DNA sequence: TGTGCCGGTACCGGGACAAATTACCGCACAGATACGCAGTATTTT. Protein: CAGTGTNYRTDTQYF.

This chain connects TRBV10-3 to TRBJ2-6; TRBD1 matches at 7 bases. The germline V gene encodes CDR1 ENHRY and CDR2 SYGVKD. J lost 0 bases, V lost 0 bases, and 5 bases had no gene match. The CDR3 is 18 amino acids. The CDR3: CAISESTGLVSGANVLTF. Here the CDR3 DNA reads TGTGCCATCAGTGAGTCGACAGGGCTAGTCTCTGGGGCCAACGTCCTGACTTTC.

J is TRBJ1-3 and V is TRBV28; D ambiguous. Trimming took 8 bases from V and 0 from J, leaving 5 bases between them. Germline CDR1 reads MDHEN; CDR2 reads SYDVKM. This CDR3 comprises 12 residues. The CDR3 region is CASLSSGNTIYF. The CDR3 nucleotides are TGTGCCAGCCTGAGCTCTGGAAACACCATATATTTT.

This clone was detected once. This chain connects TRBV10-1 to TRBJ2-3; 10 bases map to TRBD2. The CDR3 consists of 14 residues. CDR1 and CDR2 (germline): WNHNN, SYGVQD (reference sequence). V shed 6 bases, J shed 4 bases, and the junction held 4 bases outside the gene matches. The CDR3, as DNA: TGCGCCAGCAGCTTAGCGGGAGGTTCAGATACGCAGTATTTT. Residues: CASSLAGGSDTQYF.

This sequence joins TRBV5-1 and TRBJ2-1, with 10 nucleotides matching TRBD2. This CDR3 comprises 16 residues. V was clipped by 4 bases and J by 5 bases; unmatched bases: 9. CDR1 SGHRS and CDR2 YFSETQ come from the germline V gene. Here the CDR3 DNA reads TGCGCCAGCAGCCCCCGGACTAGCGGCCGAAACAATGAGCAGTTCTTC. It translates to CASSPRTSGRNNEQFF.

The chain joins TRBV9 to TRBJ1-2; 9 nucleotides agree with TRBD1. Germline V gene sequence: CDR1 SGDLS, CDR2 YYNGEE. Trimming took 6 bases from V and 5 from J; bases not matched to a gene: 5. CDR3 length: 13 residues. CDR3 in amino acids: CASTPQGAYGYTF. CDR3 bases: TGTGCCAGCACTCCACAGGGGGCGTATGGCTACACCTTC.

CDR3 sequence: CASSRDRWNTEAFF. The CDR3 coding sequence is TGTGCCAGCAGCCGGGACAGATGGAACACTGAAGCTTTCTTT. V usage is TRBV7-9 and J usage is TRBJ1-1; the match to TRBD1 covers 7 bases. The germline gives CDR1 SEHNR, CDR2 FQNEAQ (reference sequence). With 5 bases clipped from V and 1 base from J, the junction kept 4 bases outside the gene matches. The CDR3 length is 14 residues. Full variable domain (rest looked up from reference TRBV7-9 and TRBJ1-1): DTGVSQNPRHKITKRGQNVTFRCDPISEHNRLYWYRQTLGQGPEFLTYFQNEAQLEKSRLLSDRFSAERPKGSFSTLEIQRTEQGDSAMYLCASSRDRWNTEAFFGQGTRLTVV.

V and J are TRBV5-4 and TRBJ1-4; 7 bases are a match to TRBD1. V trimming: 0 bases; J trimming: 7 bases; junction bases outside the gene matches: 3. This CDR3 has 14 amino acids. In germline, CDR1 is SGHNT, CDR2 YYREEE (reference sequence). CDR3 sequence reads: CASSLGQGGEKLFF. CDR3 DNA sequence: TGTGCCAGCAGCTTGGGACAGGGTGGTGAAAAACTGTTTTTT.

The rearrangement uses TRBV12-5 and TRBJ2-1, with a possible D match to TRBD1 (5 bases). V was shortened by 7 bases and J by 6 bases, with 19 bases between the two germline ends. Germline CDR1 LGHNT, CDR2 FRNRAP. The CDR3 covers 15 residues. CDR3 sequence (DNA): TGTGCTAGTGCCATCACAGGTCCCCCGGGCAATGAGCAGTTCTTC. This gives the protein CASAITGPPGNEQFF.

The V and J genes are TRBV19 and TRBJ2-7, with D perhaps matching TRBD1 (5 bases). The V end lost 7 bases, the J end lost 0 bases, and 13 bases lay between the germline ends. The germline V gene encodes CDR1 LNHDA and CDR2 SQIVND (reference sequence). The CDR3 consists of 14 residues. This chain's CDR3 is CASKLGPSSYEQYF. The CDR3 DNA reads TGTGCCAGTAAGCTGGGGCCAAGCTCCTACGAGCAGTACTTC. Full variable domain (outside the CDR3, taken from reference TRBV19 and TRBJ2-7): DGGITQSPKYLFRKEGQNVTLSCEQNLNHDAMYWYRQDPGQGLRLIYYSQIVNDFQKGDIAEGYSVSREKKESFPLTVTSAQKNPTAFYLCASKLGPSSYEQYFGPGTRLTVT.

The gene calls are TRBV12-5 and TRBJ2-7; 8 bases match TRBD2. With 2 bases clipped from V and 4 bases from J, the junction kept 22 bases outside the gene matches. The CDR3 loop spans 20 amino acids. The germline V gene encodes CDR1 LGHNT and CDR2 FRNRAP. The CDR3 bases are TGTGCTAGTGGTTTGCCAAGGACTAGCCAACATGACCGAACCATTTACGAGCAGTACTTC. Protein product: CASGLPRTSQHDRTIYEQYF.

The rearrangement joins TRBV19 to TRBJ1-1, with D unclear. Germline CDR1 is LNHDA and CDR2 is SQIVND (reference sequence). The CDR3 sequence is 15 residues long. The V end was cut by 5 bases, the J end by 1 base, with 14 bases between. CDR3 sequence (DNA): TGTGCCAGTAGTCCAGGACTCTTATGGAACACTGAAGCTTTCTTT. Its protein product is CASSPGLLWNTEAFF.

The chain recombines TRBV27 with TRBJ2-7; perhaps TRBD1 as D (5 bases). The CDR3 runs 15 residues. Germline CDR1 is MNHEY and CDR2 is SMNVEV (reference sequence). In DNA, the CDR3 is TGTCATTCGGAAGGTCTAGGACAAAGGTCCTACGAGCAGTACTTC. As protein: CHSEGLGQRSYEQYF.

The chain couples TRBV19 to TRBJ2-2, with unresolved D. Trimming pared 7 bases from V and 9 bases from J, leaving 21 bases between. Germline CDR1 is LNHDA and CDR2 is SQIVND (reference sequence). The CDR3 runs to 15 residues. CDR3 in DNA: TGTGCCAGTACTTATTCATATCAGCGTGACCGGGAGCTGTTTTTT. Encoded protein: CASTYSYQRDRELFF.

The CDR3 here is CASSFGQGVGNTIYF. The CDR3 coding sequence is TGTGCCAGCAGCTTCGGACAGGGGGTCGGAAACACCATATATTTT. J is TRBJ1-3 and V is TRBV9, with 10 nucleotides matching TRBD1. Per germline, CDR1 SGDLS and CDR2 YYNGEE. Trimming cost V 4 bases and J 4 bases; bases outside gene matches: 5. The CDR3 consists of 15 residues.

The chain joins TRBV13 to TRBJ2-7, with TRBD1 identical over 11 bases. The CDR3 runs 15 residues. Germline CDR1 reads PRHDT; CDR2 reads FYEKMQ (reference sequence). J gave up 7 bases and V 0 bases, and 5 bases lay outside the gene matches. The CDR3 bases are TGTGCCAGCAGCTTAGGAGGGACAGGGGGGAGGGAGCAGTACTTC. Translating gives CASSLGGTGGREQYF.

The CDR3, as DNA: TGTGCCAGCAGCCAAGATAGGGGACAGGGCTTAGAGCAGTACTTC. It yields the protein CASSQDRGQGLEQYF. The J gene is TRBJ2-5, the V gene TRBV4-2, with 9 positions matching TRBD1. Germline lookup yields CDR1 LGHNA and CDR2 YNFKEQ. The CDR3 loop spans 15 amino acids. Trimming cost V 0 bases and J 11 bases; bases outside gene matches: 10.